Given below is one TCR beta chain in context. Antigen: not known. The Oncomine TCR Beta short-read assay was what sequenced the DNA obtained from cultured CD4+ T cells. TCRdb itself ran the PCR reads through MiXCR, one entry per CDR3 protein. The sample has around 20,000 distinct CDR3 sequences; more than 45% are singletons. As to treatment: approximately 11-day PBMC culture with coronavirus spike peptide pools or control peptides (ViraFEST assay). The V and J ends lost 6 bases and 0 bases respectively, with 9 bases between them. The CDR3 has 13 residues. Germline values: CDR1 SGHNT, CDR2 YENEEA. This record belongs to a study of vaccination and CD4 T cells after COVID-19. Overall study context: Overlapping peptides of the spike proteins of SARS-CoV-2, HCoV-NL63, HCoV-OC43 and HCoV-229E were used for cell stimulation.

The specimen comprised CD4+ T cells from blood, cultured in vitro, sampled before SARS-CoV-2 vaccination. This chain connects TRBV11-3 to TRBJ2-7, with D hard to call. This sequence originates from a human donor who had recovered from COVID-19. CDR3 nucleotide sequence: TGTGCCAGCAGATCGACAAACTCCTACGAGCAGTACTTC. This encodes CASRSTNSYEQYF.